This T cell receptor (beta chain) originates from a study of control samples from healthy donors and cancer patients (TCRdb year 2020). The CDR3 runs 14 amino acids, cysteine and phenylalanine included. The DNA shown is the 42-base CDR3, in frame from base 1. Trimmed from V: 4 bases; trimmed from J: 6 bases; junction bases lacking a gene match: 8. Reading the germline V gene (reference sequence) gives CDR1 LNHNV and CDR2 YYDKDF. Preparation of the library involved the immunoSEQ multiplex PCR assay. TCRdb's version of the immuneACCESS table is confined to in-frame rearrangements and falls short of the full clone set. An unresolved V gene accounts for under half of the shortfall where checked; the remainder is of unknown origin. The sample table shows 170,000 or so clones, and 80% to 95% are seen once. In total, the top ten clones hold around 2% of the sample. As concerns this clone: It lacks a known antigen. No base qualities exist here, and no much larger clone lies one base off it.

In this chain, TRBV15 is recombined with TRBJ2-7; 8 bases in the junction line up with TRBD1. The receptor was derived from a woman in her forties in good health. Sequencing used blood. The CDR3 region: CATSTAGGEAEQYF. The DNA reads TGTGCCACCAGCACCGCAGGGGGCGAGGCCGAGCAGTACTTC.